This T cell receptor beta chain stems from a study of PD-1 blockade in classical Hodgkin lymphoma. Study outcomes and limitations: With CD4+ cells, TCR diversity rose significantly by C4D1, but not with CD8+ cells.

Here immunoSEQ multiplex PCR was the method, and the copy in TCRdb shows in-frame clones only, minus some. The profile shows tens of thousands of clones, roughly four fifths of them singletons. V gave up 4 bases and J gave up 2 bases; unmatched junction bases: 6. Germline lookup yields CDR1 MDHEN and CDR2 SYDVKM. This CDR3 comprises 15 residues. All the patients suffered relapse after autologous stem cell transplantation, and brentuximab vedotin exposure differed. Complete response, partial response or progressive disease were the best responses. In regard to this clone: Its antigen is as yet unknown.

This receptor was identified in a human donor with classical Hodgkin lymphoma. The source was peripheral blood mononuclear cells (PBMCs), collected at baseline. The chain uses TRBV28 and TRBJ2-7; 9 positions match TRBD1. CDR3: CASSSLDRGPYEQYF. The CDR3 DNA is TGTGCCAGCAGTTCGCTGGACAGGGGTCCCTACGAGCAGTACTTC. Full variable domain (outside the CDR3, taken from reference TRBV28 and TRBJ2-7): DVKVTQSSRYLVKRTGEKVFLECVQDMDHENMFWYRQDPGLGLRLIYFSYDVKMKEKGDIPEGYSVSREKKERFSLILESASTNQTSMYLCASSSLDRGPYEQYFGPGTRLTVT.